Sequencing of this T cell receptor (beta chain) was carried out in a study of blood T cell repertoires in COVID-19. Overall study context: Donors in the United States, Italy and Spain gave samples during acute or convalescent COVID-19.

Trimming removed 1 base at V and 12 bases at J, with 13 bases between. CDR1 is SGHRS and CDR2 is YFSETQ in the germline V gene. The length of the CDR3 is 13 residues. Profiled with immunoSEQ multiplex PCR; TCRdb holds only in-frame clones, not every one. The data contain 120,000 to 150,000 clones, roughly 79% of them seen just once; the ten biggest clones take up approximately 9.2%. This TCR was recovered from a human donor with acute or convalescent COVID-19. The donor label of this sample is uncertain. Material for sequencing was peripheral blood. V and J are TRBV5-1 and TRBJ1-4; weak D call: TRBD1 (6 bases). CDR3 in amino acids: CASSLTGQMELFF. CDR3 bases: TGCGCCAGCAGCTTGACAGGGCAAATGGAACTGTTTTTT.